A single TCR beta chain is shown here with its context. These data come from a study of CD8+ T cells in alopecia areata. This CDR3 has 11 residues. The V gene's germline CDR1 is DFQATT and CDR2 SNEGSKA (reference sequence). With 3 bases removed from V and 3 bases from J, the gap between germline ends came to 5 bases. As to treatment: oral pan-JAK inhibitor, 5-10 mg twice daily. Once RNA had been extracted, it was reverse transcribed into cDNA to act as the sequencing template. The assay was immunoSEQ multiplex PCR, and TCRdb's table has in-frame clones only and misses some. The table lists under 350,000 clones, about three fifths of them singletons, with 1.8% in the top ten.

The origin of this receptor is a human donor with alopecia areata. The source was CD4+ T cells sorted from blood, collected at week 24, from a patient treated with tofacitinib. The chain employs TRBV20-1 and TRBJ1-2, with unresolved D. CDR3 loop: CSAREDYGYTF. In DNA, the CDR3 is TGCAGTGCTAGGGAGGACTATGGCTACACCTTC.